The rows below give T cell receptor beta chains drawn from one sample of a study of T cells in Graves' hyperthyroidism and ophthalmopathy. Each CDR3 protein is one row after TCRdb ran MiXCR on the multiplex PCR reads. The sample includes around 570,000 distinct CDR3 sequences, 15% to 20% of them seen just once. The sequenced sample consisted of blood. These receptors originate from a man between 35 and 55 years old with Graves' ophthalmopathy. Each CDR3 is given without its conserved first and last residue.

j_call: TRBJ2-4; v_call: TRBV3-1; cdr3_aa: ASSQRSGGAVNIQY
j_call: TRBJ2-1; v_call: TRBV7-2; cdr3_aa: ASSLRTGGRNEQF
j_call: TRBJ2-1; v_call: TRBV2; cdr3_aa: ASTPWTSGNNEQF
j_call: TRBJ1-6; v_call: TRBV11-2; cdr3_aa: ASGPRQGVTNSPLH
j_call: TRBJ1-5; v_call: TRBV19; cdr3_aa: ASSGQVNNQPQH
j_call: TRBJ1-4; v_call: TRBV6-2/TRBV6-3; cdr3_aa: ASSDGTENEKLF
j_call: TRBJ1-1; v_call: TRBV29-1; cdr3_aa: SVERSNTEAF
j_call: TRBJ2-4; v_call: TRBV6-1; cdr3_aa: ASRPGQGKNIQY
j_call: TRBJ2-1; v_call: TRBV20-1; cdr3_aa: SAIGRRLYNEQF
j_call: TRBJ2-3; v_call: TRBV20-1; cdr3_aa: SVWTSGRGDTQY
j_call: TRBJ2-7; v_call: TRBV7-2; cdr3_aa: ASSLGPGAYEQY
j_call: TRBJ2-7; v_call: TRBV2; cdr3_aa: ASSEVRLEQY
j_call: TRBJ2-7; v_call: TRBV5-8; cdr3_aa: ASSLDLGRGNEQY
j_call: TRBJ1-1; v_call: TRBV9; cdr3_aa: ASSPLGEGAEAF
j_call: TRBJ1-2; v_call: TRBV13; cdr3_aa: ASSLGQGANFYGYT
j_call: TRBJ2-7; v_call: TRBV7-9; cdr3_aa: ASSPGPGSGKSSHY
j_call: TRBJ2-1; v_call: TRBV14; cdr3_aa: ASSQDQGGAYNEQF
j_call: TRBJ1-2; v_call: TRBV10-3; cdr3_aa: AITGTGGHYGYT
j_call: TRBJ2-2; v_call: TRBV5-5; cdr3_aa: ASSNRTSGRGPGELF
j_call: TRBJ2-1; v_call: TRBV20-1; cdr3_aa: SARGGASGRPRDEQF
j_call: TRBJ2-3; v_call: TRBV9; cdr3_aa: ASSVASGGAWADTQY
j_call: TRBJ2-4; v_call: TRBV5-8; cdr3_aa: ASSLGELAKNIQY
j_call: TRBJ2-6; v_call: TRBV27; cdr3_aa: ASSSYSRDRVSGANVLT
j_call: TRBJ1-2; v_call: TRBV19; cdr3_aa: ATGGQGADGYT
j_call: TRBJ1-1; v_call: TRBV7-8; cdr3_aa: ASSAVTVNTEAF
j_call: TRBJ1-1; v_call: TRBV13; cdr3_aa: ASSLGRGTESF
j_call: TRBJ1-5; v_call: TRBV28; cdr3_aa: ASSLTRGWNQPQH
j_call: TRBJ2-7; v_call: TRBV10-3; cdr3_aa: AISPGTGGYEQY
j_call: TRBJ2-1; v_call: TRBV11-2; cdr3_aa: ASGYPPTGTSEKRNPYNEQF
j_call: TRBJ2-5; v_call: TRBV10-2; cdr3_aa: ASSERPGSETQY
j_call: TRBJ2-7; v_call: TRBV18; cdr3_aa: ASSPQSGTGVVEQY
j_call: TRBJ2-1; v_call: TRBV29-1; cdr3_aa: SATLTGAASYNEQF
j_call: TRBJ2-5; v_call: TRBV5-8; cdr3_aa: ASSLGTGNPQETQY
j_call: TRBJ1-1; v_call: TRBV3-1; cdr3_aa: ASSRFGLAEAF
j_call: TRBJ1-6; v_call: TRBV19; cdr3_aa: ASSIVPDVHRSPLH
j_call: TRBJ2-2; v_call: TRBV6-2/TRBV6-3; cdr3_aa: ASSSPWTSGGYTGELF
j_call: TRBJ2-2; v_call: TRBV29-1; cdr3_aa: SVLLNTGELF
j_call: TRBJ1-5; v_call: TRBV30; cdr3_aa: AWSDHSNQPQH
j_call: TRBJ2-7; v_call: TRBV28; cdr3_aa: ASTQTLLAGAHEQY
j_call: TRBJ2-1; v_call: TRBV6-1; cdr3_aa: ASSEALLGEQF
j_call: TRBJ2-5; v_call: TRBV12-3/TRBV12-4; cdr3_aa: ASMPERGGQETQY
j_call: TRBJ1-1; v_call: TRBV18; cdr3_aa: ASSLRQGNTEAS
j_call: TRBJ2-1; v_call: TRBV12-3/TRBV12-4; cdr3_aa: ASSLAGTSGRVDEQF
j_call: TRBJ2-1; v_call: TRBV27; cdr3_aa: ASSLDSGWSYNEQF
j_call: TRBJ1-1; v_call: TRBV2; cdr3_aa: ARDRNTEAF
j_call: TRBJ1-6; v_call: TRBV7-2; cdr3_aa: ASSLGSGHINSPLH
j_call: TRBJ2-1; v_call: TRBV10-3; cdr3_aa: ASQHLWAGENNEQF
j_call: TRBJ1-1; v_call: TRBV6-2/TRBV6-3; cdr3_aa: ASSSPRVGTEAF
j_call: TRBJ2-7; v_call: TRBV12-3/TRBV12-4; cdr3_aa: ASSLIGSAGEQY
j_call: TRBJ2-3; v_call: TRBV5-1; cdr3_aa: ASSSTGTSDTQY
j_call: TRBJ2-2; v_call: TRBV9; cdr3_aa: ASSVDGVGGPNTGELF
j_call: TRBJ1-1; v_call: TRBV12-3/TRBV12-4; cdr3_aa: ASMFVQAGSEAF
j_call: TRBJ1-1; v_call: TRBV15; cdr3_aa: ATSRVQGASEAF
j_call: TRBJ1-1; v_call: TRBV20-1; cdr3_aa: SAAWGGNTEAF
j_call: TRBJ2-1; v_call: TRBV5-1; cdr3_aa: ASSLGLAGVDEQF
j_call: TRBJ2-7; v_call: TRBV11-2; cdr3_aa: ASSPPARRAYEQY
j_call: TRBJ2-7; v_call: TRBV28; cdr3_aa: ASSPARGASYEQY
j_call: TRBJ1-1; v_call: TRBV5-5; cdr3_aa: ASSPQKMNTEAF
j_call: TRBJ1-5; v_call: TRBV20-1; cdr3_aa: SAGHGTGTNQPQH